The 29 T cell receptor beta chains below were found in one sample sequenced in a study of T cells in tuberculosis. Time point here: new active TB diagnosis, blood taken before or within 7 days of starting treatment. Clones were read by immunoSEQ multiplex PCR, and TCRdb kept only the in-frame ones, dropping some. This sample has 31,000 or so clones, with roughly 88% found just once. Source: PBMCs, taken at tuberculosis diagnosis. These receptors were obtained from an adult with tuberculosis.

V is TRBV19 and J is TRBJ1-1, with a possible D match to TRBD1 (6 bases). CDR1 is LNHDA, CDR2 SQIVND, per germline (reference sequence). This CDR3 region has 15 residues. V lost 1 base to trimming and J lost 5 bases, with 14 bases between them. The CDR3: CASSIVQGLGTEAFF. CDR3 in DNA: TGTGCCAGTAGTATAGTGCAGGGGCTGGGGACTGAAGCTTTCTTT.

This chain links TRBV6-5 with TRBJ2-3; perhaps TRBD2 as D (5 bases). The germline V and J ends were trimmed by 2 bases and 1 base, with 7 bases remaining between them. CDR3 length: 14 residues. CDR1 is MNHEY, CDR2 SVGAGI, per germline. The CDR3 DNA reads as TGTGCCAGCAGTTACGGGCGGGGCACAGATACGCAGTATTTT. Its translation: CASSYGRGTDTQYF.

A few counts support this clone. The chain joins TRBV11-3 to TRBJ2-3; 9 bases are a match to TRBD1. CDR1 is SGHNT, CDR2 YENEEA, per germline. V lost 11 bases and J lost 2; bases outside the gene matches: 5. The CDR3 consists of 13 residues. CDR3: CAVRDRVTDTQYF. The CDR3 DNA sequence: TGTGCCGTCCGGGACAGGGTCACAGATACGCAGTATTTT. Using reference TRBV11-3 and TRBJ2-3 for the parts outside the CDR3, the full variable domain is EAGVVQSPRYKIIEKKQPVAFWCNPISGHNTLYWYLQNLGQGPELLIRYENEEAVDDSQLPKDRFSAERLKGVDSTLKIQPAELGDSAVYLCAVRDRVTDTQYFGPGTRLTVL.

The V gene is TRBV28, the J gene TRBJ2-3, with 11 bases fitting TRBD2. In germline, CDR1 is MDHEN, CDR2 SYDVKM. The CDR3 totals 16 residues. Germline trimming cut 5 bases from V and 5 bases from J; bases unmatched to any gene: 9. The CDR3, as DNA: TGTGCCAGCAGTCCGCCCACTAGCGGGAGAATAGATACGCAGTATTTT. This translates into CASSPPTSGRIDTQYF.

The chain uses TRBV7-3 and TRBJ2-1, with D hard to call. CDR1 and CDR2 from the germline V gene are SGHTA and FQGTGA. V was clipped by 2 bases and J by 5 bases, with 7 bases between them. There are 13 residues in the CDR3. The CDR3 nucleotides read TGTGCCAGCAGCTTAGGGCCTAACAATGAGCAGTTCTTC. It yields the protein CASSLGPNNEQFF.

V usage is TRBV29-1 and J usage is TRBJ1-1; no definite D call. CDR3 length equals 13 residues. V was cut by 7 bases and J by 2 bases, with 14 bases left in between. Germline lookup yields CDR1 SQVTM and CDR2 ANQGSEA. CDR3 loop: CSASVSSNTEAFF. Here the CDR3 DNA reads TGCAGCGCTTCTGTGTCTAGCAACACTGAAGCTTTCTTT.

The chain couples TRBV6-6 to TRBJ2-1; D is perhaps TRBD2 (6 bases). CDR1 is MNHNY, CDR2 SVGAGI, per germline (reference sequence). The CDR3 is made up of 14 amino acids. Trimming cost V 10 bases and J 3 bases, with 16 bases left between them. The CDR3 reads CATLTRENYNEQFF. The DNA of the CDR3 is TGTGCCACCCTTACTCGGGAGAACTACAATGAGCAGTTCTTC.

V usage is TRBV6-6 and J usage is TRBJ2-1, with 13 bases aligning to TRBD2. Germline CDR1 MNHNY, CDR2 SVGAGI (reference sequence). Trimming removed 8 bases from V and 8 bases from J; junction bases left unmatched: 6. This CDR3 is 14 amino acids long. CDR3 sequence: CASLTSGRGHEQFF. CDR3 sequence (DNA): TGTGCCAGCCTAACTAGCGGGAGGGGCCATGAGCAGTTCTTC.

V gene TRBV5-1 combines with J gene TRBJ2-3, with D possibly TRBD2 on 5 matching bases. From germline, CDR1 is SGHRS and CDR2 YFSETQ. The CDR3 covers 17 residues. V lost 0 bases and J lost 8, with 22 bases in between. In DNA, the CDR3 is TGCGCCAGCAGCTTGGCAACGAGCGAGCGGTCATCTGGTACGCAGTATTTT. It encodes CASSLATSERSSGTQYF.

CDR3 bases: TGTGCCAGCAGTTACTCAGAGGCGGCCAGGGTGGGCGGCTACACCTTC. As protein: CASSYSEAARVGGYTF. This rearrangement joins TRBV6-5 to TRBJ1-2; D might be TRBD1 (5 bases). V dropped 0 bases and J dropped 8 bases, with 19 bases sitting between them. CDR1 and CDR2 from the germline V gene are MNHEY and SVGAGI. The CDR3 consists of 16 residues.

CDR3 protein: CATKDSSTSYGYTF. The CDR3 DNA follows: TGTGCCACCAAGGACAGTTCAACCAGCTATGGCTACACCTTC. The chain employs TRBV15 and TRBJ1-2; possible D gene TRBD1, 6 bases. This CDR3 region has 14 residues. V lost 7 bases to trimming and J lost 4 bases, with 16 bases between them. The V gene's germline CDR1 is LNHNV and CDR2 YYDKDF (reference sequence).

This clone was picked up a small number of times. The chain combines TRBV13 with TRBJ1-2, with unresolved D. Germline CDR1 reads PRHDT; CDR2 reads FYEKMQ (reference sequence). The CDR3 runs to 14 residues. The V end lost 2 bases, the J end lost 1 base, and 8 bases lay between the germline ends. CDR3 residues: CASSLNGRNYGYTF. The CDR3 DNA sequence: TGTGCCAGCAGCTTAAATGGGCGTAACTATGGCTACACCTTC.

The rearrangement joins TRBV11-2 to TRBJ2-3, with 8 nucleotides matching TRBD2. Per the germline V gene, CDR1 is SGHAT and CDR2 is FQNNGV. The CDR3 sequence is 15 residues long. After removal of 5 bases from V and 1 base from J, the junction contained 5 bases not matched to a gene. The CDR3 DNA reads as TGTGCCAGCAGCCGGGGGCGGGGGGGCACAGATACGCAGTATTTT. Amino acids: CASSRGRGGTDTQYF.

The V and J genes are TRBV11-3 and TRBJ2-1; TRBD1 matches 7 bases. Unmatched junction bases numbered 12, after V lost 5 bases and J lost 8 bases. The CDR3 extends over 15 amino acids. In germline, CDR1 is SGHNT, CDR2 YENEEA. CDR3 sequence (DNA): TGTGCCAGCAGCGTAGGGGGCAGCCTCGGTGATGAGCAGTTCTTC. The encoded protein is CASSVGGSLGDEQFF. The full variable domain, with the rest looked up from reference TRBV11-3 and TRBJ2-1, is EAGVVQSPRYKIIEKKQPVAFWCNPISGHNTLYWYLQNLGQGPELLIRYENEEAVDDSQLPKDRFSAERLKGVDSTLKIQPAELGDSAVYLCASSVGGSLGDEQFFGPGTRLTVL.

This sequence joins TRBV28 and TRBJ2-1; D is perhaps TRBD1 (5 bases). Germline-derived CDR1 and CDR2 are MDHEN and SYDVKM. V was trimmed by 5 bases and J by 5 bases, leaving 19 bases between them. The CDR3 sequence is 16 residues long. The CDR3 nucleotides are TGTGCCAGCAGTGAGCTCTCGTCGGACATTCACAATGAGCAGTTCTTC. Its translation: CASSELSSDIHNEQFF.

This chain connects TRBV5-6 to TRBJ2-7; 9 nucleotides match TRBD2. Germline loops: CDR1 SGHDT, CDR2 YYEEEE. The CDR3 is 14 amino acids. V dropped 4 bases and J dropped 4; count of bases not matched to a gene: 6. The CDR3 loop is CASSHSGGWYEQYF. CDR3 bases: TGTGCCAGCAGCCATAGCGGGGGTTGGTACGAGCAGTACTTC.

V is TRBV21-1 and J is TRBJ1-1. TRBV21-1 is recorded as a pseudogene. The CDR3 is made up of 15 amino acids. In nucleotides, the CDR3 is TGTGCCAGCAGCCTACAGACGTCGGGGGGGACTGAAGCTTTCTTT. This codes for CASSLQTSGGTEAFF.

This rearrangement joins TRBV28 to TRBJ2-7, with 7 bases aligning to TRBD1. The germline V gene encodes CDR1 MDHEN and CDR2 SYDVKM. J lost 2 bases, V lost 8 bases, and 3 bases had no gene match. This CDR3 is built from 12 residues. CDR3 residues: CASRQGPYEQYF. For the CDR3, the DNA is TGTGCCAGCCGACAGGGTCCCTACGAGCAGTACTTC.

V is TRBV18 and J is TRBJ2-7, with 10 bases matching TRBD1. The CDR3 is 16 residues long. Germline values: CDR1 KGHSH, CDR2 LQKENI. Trimming at V came to 0 bases and at J to 1 base, leaving 3 bases not matched to a gene. The CDR3 loop reads CASSPPGGQGSYEQYF. The CDR3, as DNA: TGTGCCAGCTCACCACCAGGGGGACAGGGGTCCTACGAGCAGTACTTC. Based on the CDR3 plus reference TRBV18 and TRBJ2-7, the full variable domain is NAGVMQNPRHLVRRRGQEARLRCSPMKGHSHVYWYRQLPEEGLKFMVYLQKENIIDESGMPKERFSAEFPKEGPSILRIQQVVRGDSAAYFCASSPPGGQGSYEQYFGPGTRLTVT.

The chain recombines TRBV7-9 with TRBJ1-2; D perhaps matches TRBD1 (5 bases). V was clipped by 4 bases and J by 5 bases, with 14 bases between them. Germline V gene sequence: CDR1 SEHNR, CDR2 FQNEAQ (reference sequence). The CDR3 has 14 residues. CDR3 nucleotide sequence: TGTGCCAGCAGCTCTCCTGCGACAGTGTATGGCTACACCTTC. This sequence encodes CASSSPATVYGYTF.

This chain joins TRBV13 and TRBJ2-7; 12 bases match TRBD1. CDR1 and CDR2 (germline): PRHDT, FYEKMQ (reference sequence). This CDR3 spans 14 amino acids. With 4 bases clipped from V and 6 bases from J, the junction kept 4 bases outside the gene matches. The CDR3: CASSSRDRGREQYF. The CDR3 DNA reads as TGTGCCAGCAGCTCCCGGGACAGGGGGCGCGAGCAGTACTTC.

CDR3 residues: CASSFKGVYEQYF. In nucleotides, the CDR3 is TGTGCCAGCAGCTTCAAGGGGGTGTACGAGCAGTACTTC. The chain links TRBV7-8 to TRBJ2-7, with D perhaps TRBD1 (6 bases). Germline-derived CDR1 and CDR2 are SGHVS and FQNEAQ. The CDR3 totals 13 residues. With 3 bases removed from V and 4 bases from J, the gap between germline ends came to 10 bases.

The chain combines TRBV19 with TRBJ2-5; D perhaps matches TRBD1 (6 bases). CDR3 length: 14 amino acids. Germline values: CDR1 LNHDA, CDR2 SQIVND (reference sequence). Trimming pared 5 bases from V and 5 bases from J, leaving 15 bases between. The CDR3 loop is CASSSQQGYETQYF. The CDR3 DNA reads as TGTGCCAGTAGTTCCCAACAGGGCTATGAGACCCAGTACTTC.

V usage is TRBV19 and J usage is TRBJ2-1; the D gene is possibly TRBD2 (5 bases). This CDR3 contains 15 residues. Trimming left V 1 base short and J 3 bases short, with 10 bases between. Germline V lookup: CDR1 LNHDA, CDR2 SQIVND (reference sequence). In nucleotides, the CDR3 is TGTGCCAGTAGTATAGCGGGGAGCGGCTACAATGAGCAGTTCTTC. This encodes CASSIAGSGYNEQFF.

The chain uses TRBV10-2 and TRBJ1-3; D is possibly TRBD1 (6 bases). Germline V CDR1 and CDR2: WSHSY, SAAADI. This CDR3 has 15 amino acids. Deletions cut 2 bases from V and 7 bases from J, with 15 bases between. CDR3 sequence reads: CASSEPGQMSNTIYF. Here the CDR3 DNA reads TGCGCCAGCAGTGAGCCAGGACAGATGAGTAACACCATATATTTT.

Only a few counts were recorded for this clone. This chain uses TRBV19 with TRBJ2-7, with D tentatively TRBD2 (6 bases). CDR1 LNHDA and CDR2 SQIVND come from the germline V gene (reference sequence). The CDR3 spans 13 residues. V was shortened by 2 bases and J by 6 bases, with 11 bases between the two germline ends. The CDR3 is CASSIQSGSEQYF. DNA of the CDR3: TGTGCCAGTAGTATACAAAGCGGGTCCGAGCAGTACTTC.

The gene calls are TRBV6-5 and TRBJ1-5, with no clear D. The CDR3 consists of 10 residues. Per the germline V gene, CDR1 is MNHEY and CDR2 is SVGAGI. V was clipped by 5 bases and J by 11 bases, with 7 bases between them. The CDR3, as DNA: TGTGCCAGCAGTGGTCGGGCCCAGCATTTT. The encoded protein is CASSGRAQHF.

This clone is medium-sized within its sample. The rearrangement joins TRBV19 to TRBJ2-7; D perhaps matches TRBD1 (5 bases). This CDR3 has 13 amino acids. V dropped 9 bases and J dropped 3 bases, with 15 bases sitting between them. The germline V gene encodes CDR1 LNHDA and CDR2 SQIVND (reference sequence). The CDR3 DNA follows: TGTGCCAGCGGCCCCAGGGCGCTCTACGAGCAGTACTTC. Translation gives CASGPRALYEQYF.

Written as DNA, the CDR3 is TGTGCCAGCAGCCAAGAACTTATCTACGAGCAGTACTTC. It translates to CASSQELIYEQYF. V is TRBV14 and J is TRBJ2-7; D unresolved. V lost 0 bases to trimming and J lost 3 bases, with 6 bases between them. The CDR3 extends over 13 amino acids. Germline V gene sequence: CDR1 SGHDN, CDR2 FVKESK.